The 12 T cell receptor beta chains in this list originate from one sample, sequenced in a study of cytomegalovirus exposure and HLA in healthy donors. Primers for the PCR totalled 60 Vbeta and 13 Jbeta. The repertoire was sequenced with immunoSEQ multiplex PCR; TCRdb's copy has only in-frame clones and lacks some. The table has approximately 200,000 clones, approximately 87% seen once; the top ten hold 1.3%. Sequenced material: PBMCs. These receptors all come from a human donor in good health.

The DNA of the CDR3 is TGTGCCAGCAGTAACAGGGGGCTCTCGGGCACCGGGGAGCTGTTTTTT. Translating it yields CASSNRGLSGTGELFF. The chain combines TRBV28 with TRBJ2-2, with 9 nucleotides matching TRBD1. Looked up from germline, CDR1 is MDHEN and CDR2 is SYDVKM. Trimming removed 5 bases from V and 4 bases from J; junction bases left unmatched: 8. This CDR3 comprises 16 residues.

The chain uses TRBV7-9 and TRBJ2-5; D call uncertain. Trimming pared 1 base from V and 5 bases from J, leaving 8 bases between. Per the germline V gene, CDR1 is SEHNR and CDR2 is FQNEAQ (reference sequence). The CDR3 covers 13 residues. The CDR3 nucleotides read TGTGCCAGCAGCTTAGACAGTTGGGAGACCCAGTACTTC. Amino acid sequence: CASSLDSWETQYF.

The chain has TRBV6-5 and TRBJ1-2, with D tentatively TRBD1 (5 bases). V lost 0 bases, J lost 4 bases, and 12 bases lay in between. Germline V gene data show CDR1 as MNHEY and CDR2 as SVGAGI. This CDR3 has 15 amino acids. CDR3 nucleotide sequence: TGTGCCAGCAGTTACTCTGGGGCGACTCCCTATGGCTACACCTTC. Protein: CASSYSGATPYGYTF.

The genes are TRBV6-5 and TRBJ1-1; D is unclear. Per germline, CDR1 MNHEY and CDR2 SVGAGI. This CDR3 region has 15 residues. V lost 6 bases, J lost 6 bases, and 20 bases lay in between. CDR3 protein: CASRLAFVGSAEAFF. Written as DNA, the CDR3 is TGTGCCAGCAGGCTCGCCTTCGTGGGGAGTGCTGAAGCTTTCTTT.

This clone came up once. The rearrangement uses TRBV29-1 and TRBJ2-1; the D gene is possibly TRBD1 (6 bases). The CDR3 loop spans 13 amino acids. In germline, CDR1 is SQVTM, CDR2 ANQGSEA. V lost 3 bases and J lost 8, with 14 bases in between. The CDR3 sequence: CSVDGITGYEQFF. In DNA form, the CDR3 reads TGCAGCGTTGACGGGATAACAGGGTATGAGCAGTTCTTC.

J is TRBJ2-3 and V is TRBV4-1; 9 bases fit TRBD2. V was clipped by 3 bases and J by 2 bases; unmatched bases: 0. The CDR3 is made up of 14 amino acids. The germline gives CDR1 MGHRA, CDR2 YSYEKL. For the CDR3, the DNA is TGCGCCAGCAGCCAGGGACTAGCCACAGATACGCAGTATTTT. Translating gives CASSQGLATDTQYF.

This rearrangement joins TRBV7-2 to TRBJ1-2; 9 bases map to TRBD1. Germline trimming cut 5 bases from V and 5 bases from J; bases unmatched to any gene: 12. The germline gives CDR1 SGHTA, CDR2 FQGNSA. The CDR3 is 16 residues long. CDR3 protein: CASSLRGTGIGYGYTF. The CDR3 DNA sequence: TGTGCCAGCAGCCTACGAGGGACAGGGATAGGGTATGGCTACACCTTC.

DNA for the CDR3: TGTGCCACCAGCAGGAACCGAGGGGGCCAAGAGACCCAGTACTTC. Translating it yields CATSRNRGGQETQYF. The chain combines TRBV15 with TRBJ2-5; tentative D call: TRBD1 (6 bases). The CDR3 runs to 15 residues. CDR1 is LNHNV, CDR2 YYDKDF, per germline (reference sequence). V was pared by 3 bases and J by 1 base, with 12 bases between. Variable domain in full (rest from reference TRBV15 and TRBJ2-5): DAMVIQNPRYQVTQFGKPVTLSCSQTLNHNVMYWYQQKSSQAPKLLFHYYDKDFNNEADTPDNFQSRRPNTSFCFLDIRSPGLGDTAMYLCATSRNRGGQETQYFGPGTRLLVL.

The chain uses TRBV2 and TRBJ2-7; 7 bases match TRBD1. This CDR3 is 11 amino acids long. J lost 10 bases, V lost 6 bases, and 6 bases had no gene match. Per germline, CDR1 SNHLY and CDR2 FYNNEI. The CDR3 loop is CASRGTDPQYF. CDR3 bases: TGTGCCAGCAGAGGGACAGATCCCCAGTACTTC. The whole variable domain, filled in from reference TRBV2 and TRBJ2-7, reads EPEVTQTPSHQVTQMGQEVILRCVPISNHLYFYWYRQILGQKVEFLVSFYNNEISEKSEIFDDQFSVERPDGSNFTLKIRSTKLEDSAMYFCASRGTDPQYFGPGTRLTVT.

The chain uses TRBV29-1 and TRBJ2-3, with 8 bases aligning to TRBD2. The CDR3 is 15 residues long. CDR1 and CDR2 (germline): SQVTM, ANQGSEA. V shed 6 bases and J 0 bases; nucleotides not matched to a gene: 8. In nucleotides, the CDR3 is TGCAGCGTGTCCTTAGCGGGATCAAGCACAGATACGCAGTATTTT. It codes for CSVSLAGSSTDTQYF.

The V and J genes are TRBV6-1 and TRBJ1-6; TRBD1 matches 7 bases. Germline-derived CDR1 and CDR2 are MNHNS and SASEGT. Germline trimming cut 3 bases from V and 7 bases from J; bases unmatched to any gene: 3. The CDR3 extends over 14 amino acids. CDR3 nucleotide sequence: TGTGCCAGCAGTGACAGGGGGATGAATTCACCCCTCCACTTT. It yields the protein CASSDRGMNSPLHF.

The chain links TRBV30 to TRBJ2-7, with TRBD2 as a possible D gene (6 bases). CDR1 and CDR2 from the germline V gene are GTSNPN and SVGIG (reference sequence). Trimming pared 3 bases from V and 3 bases from J, leaving 6 bases between. This CDR3 comprises 11 residues. This CDR3 reads CAWSGGYEQYF. The CDR3, as DNA: TGTGCCTGGAGCGGGGGCTACGAGCAGTACTTC.